This is a list of T cell receptor beta chains from one sample in a study of blood T cell repertoires in COVID-19. Some clones are missing from TCRdb's copy, which holds only in-frame ones; the method was immunoSEQ multiplex PCR. Of 95,000 to 150,000 clones listed, about two thirds are singletons. The sample consisted of peripheral blood. The source is a human donor with acute or convalescent COVID-19. The donor label of this sample is uncertain. The CDR3 runs from the conserved cysteine through the conserved F or W. The D gene is left open where the match is weak. Expanded clones are given a class, and other clones once, few, many or no size at all.

v_gene	abundance	d_gene	j_gene	CDR3nt	CDR3aa
TRBV10-3	.	.	TRBJ1-1	TGTGCCATCAGTAAGCAGGAGGGGAACACTGAAGCTTTCTTT	CAISKQEGNTEAFF
TRBV12-3/TRBV12-4	.	.	TRBJ2-5	TGTGCCAGCAGTTTCGGTTTGGAGACCCAGTACTTC	CASSFGLETQYF
TRBV30	.	.	TRBJ1-3	TGTGCCTGGAGTCGGGGGAACACCATATATTTT	CAWSRGNTIYF
TRBV6-5	.	.	TRBJ1-2	TGTGCCAGCGGGGCAGGGCCCTTTTATGGCTACACCTTC	CASGAGPFYGYTF
TRBV11-2	many	TRBD1	TRBJ1-2	TGTGCCAGCAGCTCGGACAGGGTCCGTGGCTACACCTTC	CASSSDRVRGYTF
TRBV6-1	.	.	TRBJ2-2	TGTGCCAGCAGTGATCTGCGCCTCCACACCGGGGAGCTGTTTTTT	CASSDLRLHTGELFF
TRBV29-1	.	.	TRBJ1-3	TGCAGCGTTACGGACAACTCTGGAAACACCATATATTTT	CSVTDNSGNTIYF
TRBV19	.	.	TRBJ1-6	TGTGCCAGTAGTTGGTTGGGCAATTCACCCCTCCACTTT	CASSWLGNSPLHF
TRBV9	many	.	TRBJ1-4	TGTGCCAGCAGCGTAGGGGGTGAAGGGGATGAAAAACTGTTTTTT	CASSVGGEGDEKLFF
TRBV5-1	.	TRBD1	TRBJ1-1	TGCGCCAGCAAGACAGGGGTTAAGACTGAAGCTTTCTTT	CASKTGVKTEAFF
TRBV5-6	.	.	TRBJ1-2	TGTGCCAGCAGCTTAGGCGGGTCCTATGGCTACACCTTC	CASSLGGSYGYTF
TRBV19	.	.	TRBJ1-4	TGTGCCAGTAGTCCCTTCCAAGGGAGGGGTGAAAAACTGTTTTTT	CASSPFQGRGEKLFF
TRBV5-1	.	TRBD1	TRBJ2-5	TGCGCCAGCAGCTTGGAACAGGGGGTCACCTCAACCCAGTACTTC	CASSLEQGVTSTQYF
TRBV9	.	.	TRBJ1-2	TGTGCCAGCAGCGTAGGAGGGAGGGGCTACACCTTC	CASSVGGRGYTF
TRBV5-6	.	TRBD1	TRBJ1-5	TGTGCCAGCAGCTTCGGGACAGGGAAAGGCAATCAGCCCCAGCATTTT	CASSFGTGKGNQPQHF
TRBV3-1/TRBV3-2	.	TRBD1	TRBJ2-3	TGTGCCAGCAGCCTGCGGACAGGGGAGCGAACAGATACGCAGTATTTT	CASSLRTGERTDTQYF
TRBV11-3	.	TRBD2	TRBJ2-1	TGTGCCAGCAGCTTAGCGGGGGGTAAGGTTGCTGAGCAGTTCTTC	CASSLAGGKVAEQFF
TRBV7-2	.	TRBD1	TRBJ1-1	TGTGCCAGCAGCTACAGGGGATCTGAAGCTTTCTTT	CASSYRGSEAFF
TRBV5-1	.	TRBD1	TRBJ2-3	TGCGCCAGCAAGGGACAGTCGGGCACAGATACGCAGTATTTT	CASKGQSGTDTQYF
TRBV27	.	.	TRBJ1-1	TGTGCCAGCAGTCCTTTCGGACAGCTTGAAGCTTTCTTT	CASSPFGQLEAFF
TRBV18	.	.	TRBJ2-1	TGTGCCAGCTCACTCGGAAAGGGGTTCGGTGAGCAGTTCTTC	CASSLGKGFGEQFF
TRBV9	once	TRBD2	TRBJ2-7	TGTGCCAGCAGCGTAGGGCCCGAGGGACTAGCGGGCTACGAGCAGTACTTC	CASSVGPEGLAGYEQYF